This TCR beta chain is drawn from a study of blood T cell repertoires in COVID-19. Study details: Both acute and convalescent COVID-19 samples were obtained from the United States, Italy and Spain.

The table came from immunoSEQ multiplex PCR; TCRdb's copy has only in-frame clones and leaves some out. The sample lists roughly 200,000 clones; about four fifths were seen once. Trimming removed 5 bases from V and 7 bases from J; junction bases left unmatched: 5. This CDR3 is built from 13 residues. The germline V gene encodes CDR1 SGHRS and CDR2 YFSETQ. The source of this sequence is a man aged 35 to 55 with active or convalescent COVID-19. Sequenced material: peripheral blood. The rearrangement joins TRBV5-1 to TRBJ1-1; 10 bases align to TRBD1. The CDR3 sequence: CASSSGQGNEAFF. CDR3 DNA sequence: TGCGCCAGCAGTTCGGGACAGGGGAATGAAGCTTTCTTT. The whole variable domain, filled in from reference TRBV5-1 and TRBJ1-1, reads KAGVTQTPRYLIKTRGQQVTLSCSPISGHRSVSWYQQTPGQGLQFLFEYFSETQRNKGNFPGRFSGRQFSNSRSEMNVSTLELGDSALYLCASSSGQGNEAFFGQGTRLTVV.